This T cell receptor (beta chain) comes out of a study of metastatic and nonmetastatic thyroid tumors. Whole-study context: Comparison of repertoires was carried out across blood and tumor or nodule tissue from malignant and benign thyroid patients.

There are 12 residues in the CDR3. Germline CDR1 is SGHKS and CDR2 is YYEKEE (reference sequence). V was clipped by 0 bases and J by 2 bases, with 3 bases between them. On this clone: Its specificity is unknown. This may come from a read error, since a much larger clone is one base off.

Patients underwent thyroid surgery, and none had received any treatment before it. Study-level points and caveats: It was reported that TCR beta diversity was significantly higher in malignant thyroid tumors than benign nodules, in blood and tumor.

As processed by the authors: A classifier of distant metastasis in papillary thyroid cancer was built from CDR3 differences (across clinicopathological groups). TCRdb reprocessed the PCR reads via MiXCR. These V and J calls are TCRdb output, not the study's own analysis. Here the sample spans nearly 25,000 clones, 10% to 15% being singletons. The source of this sequence is a female donor with papillary thyroid cancer or a benign thyroid nodule (not recorded which). Some clones in this sample may be carry-over from other donors' samples. The sequenced sample consisted of blood. The V call is TRBV5-5, the J call TRBJ2-7; D is ambiguous. For the CDR3, the DNA is TGTGCCAGCAGCTTGGTGGCCTACGAGCAGTACTTC. This translates into CASSLVAYEQYF.